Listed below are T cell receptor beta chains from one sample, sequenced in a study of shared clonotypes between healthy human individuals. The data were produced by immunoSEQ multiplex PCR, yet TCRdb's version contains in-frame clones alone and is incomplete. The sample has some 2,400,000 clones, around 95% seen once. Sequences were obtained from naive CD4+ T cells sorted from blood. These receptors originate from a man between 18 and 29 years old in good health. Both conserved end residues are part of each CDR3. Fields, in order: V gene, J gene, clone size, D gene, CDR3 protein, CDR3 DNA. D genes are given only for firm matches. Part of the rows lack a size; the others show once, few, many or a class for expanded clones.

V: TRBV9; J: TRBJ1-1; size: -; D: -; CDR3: CASSVGQGGTEAFF; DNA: TGTGCCAGCAGCGTAGGGCAGGGAGGCACTGAAGCTTTCTTT
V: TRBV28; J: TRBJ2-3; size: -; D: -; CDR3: CASHNEEGGPIDTQYF; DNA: TGTGCCAGCCATAACGAGGAGGGGGGGCCAATAGATACGCAGTATTTT
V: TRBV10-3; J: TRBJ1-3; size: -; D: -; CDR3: CAISETQGELGNTIYF; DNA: TGTGCCATCAGTGAAACACAGGGCGAATTGGGAAACACCATATATTTT
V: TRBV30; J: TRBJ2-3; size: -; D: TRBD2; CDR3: CAWSSGSGSTDTQYF; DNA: TGTGCCTGGAGTTCAGGGAGCGGGAGTACAGATACGCAGTATTTT
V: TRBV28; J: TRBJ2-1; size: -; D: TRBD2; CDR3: CASSFRTSGGNEQFF; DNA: TGTGCCAGCAGTTTTAGGACTAGCGGGGGGAATGAGCAGTTCTTC
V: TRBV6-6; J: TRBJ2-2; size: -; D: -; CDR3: CASSYRASPRGGELFF; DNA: TGTGCCAGCAGTTACAGGGCTAGCCCTCGGGGCGGGGAGCTGTTTTTT
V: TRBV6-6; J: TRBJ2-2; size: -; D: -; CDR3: CASRPGTANTGELFF; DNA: TGTGCCAGCAGACCCGGGACCGCGAACACCGGGGAGCTGTTTTTT
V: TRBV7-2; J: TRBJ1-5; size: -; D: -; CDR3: CASSLSFPAGNQPQHF; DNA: TGTGCCAGCAGCTTATCGTTCCCGGCTGGTAATCAGCCCCAGCATTTT
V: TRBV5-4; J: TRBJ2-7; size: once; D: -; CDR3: CASSLGTVAGEQYF; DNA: TGTGCCAGCAGCTTGGGGACCGTGGCCGGGGAGCAGTACTTC
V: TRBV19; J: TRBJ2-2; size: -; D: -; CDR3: CASTTYGLAKNTGELFF; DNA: TGTGCCAGTACCACATATGGCCTCGCGAAGAACACCGGGGAGCTGTTTTTT
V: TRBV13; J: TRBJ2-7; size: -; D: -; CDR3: CASSQTPQGNGREQYF; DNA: TGTGCCAGCAGCCAAACCCCTCAGGGGAACGGGAGGGAGCAGTACTTC
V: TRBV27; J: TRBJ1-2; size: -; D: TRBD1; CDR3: CASSSDRGRYGYTF; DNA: TGTGCCAGCAGTTCGGACAGGGGGAGATATGGCTACACCTTC
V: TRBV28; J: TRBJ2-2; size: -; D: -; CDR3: CASSLGVRTGELFF; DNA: TGTGCCAGCAGTTTAGGGGTACGCACCGGGGAGCTGTTTTTT
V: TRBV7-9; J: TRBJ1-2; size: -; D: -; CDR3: CASSLVDALF; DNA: TGTGCCAGCAGCTTAGTTGACGCCCTCTTC
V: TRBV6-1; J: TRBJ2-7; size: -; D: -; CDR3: CASSDTGTYEQYF; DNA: TGTGCCAGCAGTGACACAGGGACCTACGAGCAGTACTTC
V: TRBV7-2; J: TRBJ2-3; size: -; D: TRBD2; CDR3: CASSTGLAGTGYTDTQYF; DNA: TGTGCCAGCAGCACGGGACTAGCGGGAACGGGATACACAGATACGCAGTATTTT
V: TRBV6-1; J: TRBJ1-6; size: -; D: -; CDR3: CASSEGSPQGSPLHF; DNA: TGTGCCAGCAGTGAAGGGTCCCCCCAGGGCTCACCCCTCCACTTT
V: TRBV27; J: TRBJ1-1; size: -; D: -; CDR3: CASSLSVKISEAFF; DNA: TGTGCCAGCAGTTTGTCCGTCAAAATCTCGGAAGCTTTCTTT
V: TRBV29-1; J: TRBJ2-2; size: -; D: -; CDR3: CSVRRGGNTGELFF; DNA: TGCAGCGTTCGCCGGGGCGGAAACACCGGGGAGCTGTTTTTT
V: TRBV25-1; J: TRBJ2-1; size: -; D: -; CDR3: CASSEFEASEQFF; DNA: TGTGCCAGCAGTGAATTCGAGGCCAGTGAGCAGTTCTTC
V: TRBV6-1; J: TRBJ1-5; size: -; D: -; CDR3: CASSGQYNQPQHF; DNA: TGTGCCAGCAGTGGACAGTACAATCAGCCCCAGCATTTT
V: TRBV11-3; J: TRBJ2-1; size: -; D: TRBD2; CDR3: CASSLGLAVYNEQFF; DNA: TGTGCCAGCAGCTTGGGACTAGCAGTCTACAATGAGCAGTTCTTC
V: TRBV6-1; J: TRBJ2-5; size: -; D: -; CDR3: CASSDYVTGARIQTQYF; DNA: TGTGCCAGCAGTGACTACGTCACGGGGGCACGCATCCAGACCCAGTACTTC
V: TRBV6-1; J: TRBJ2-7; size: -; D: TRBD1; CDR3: CASISLDRGVYEQYF; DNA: TGTGCCAGCATTTCCCTGGACAGGGGGGTGTACGAGCAGTACTTC
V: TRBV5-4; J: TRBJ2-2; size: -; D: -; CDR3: CASSLMYTGELFF; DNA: TGTGCCAGCAGCTTAATGTACACCGGGGAGCTGTTTTTT
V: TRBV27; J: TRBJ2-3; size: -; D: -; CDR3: CASSLSERVWGGRPDTQYF; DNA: TGTGCCAGCAGTTTATCGGAGCGAGTGTGGGGGGGCCGTCCAGATACGCAGTATTTT
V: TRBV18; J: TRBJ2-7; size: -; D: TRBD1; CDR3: CASSGSPGQGFEQYF; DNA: TGTGCCAGCTCAGGCTCCCCGGGACAGGGTTTCGAGCAGTACTTC
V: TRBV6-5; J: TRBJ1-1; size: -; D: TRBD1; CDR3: CASSYGDRVAEAFF; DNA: TGTGCCAGCAGTTACGGGGACAGGGTGGCTGAAGCTTTCTTT
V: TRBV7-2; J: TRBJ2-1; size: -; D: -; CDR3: CASSPRLIPGYNEQFF; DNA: TGTGCCAGCAGCCCGCGACTTATACCAGGCTACAATGAGCAGTTCTTC
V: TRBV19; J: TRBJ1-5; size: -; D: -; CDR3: CASSIYPGNQPQHF; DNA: TGTGCCAGTAGTATTTATCCAGGGAATCAGCCCCAGCATTTT
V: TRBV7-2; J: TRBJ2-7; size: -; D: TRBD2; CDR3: CASSSMDPGTSVYEQYF; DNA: TGTGCCAGCAGCTCTATGGACCCCGGGACTAGCGTCTACGAGCAGTACTTC
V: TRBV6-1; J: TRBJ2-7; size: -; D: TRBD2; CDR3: CASSRTSGAYEQYF; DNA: TGTGCCAGCAGTAGGACTAGCGGGGCCTACGAGCAGTACTTC
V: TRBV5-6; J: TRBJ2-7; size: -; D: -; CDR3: CASSSFYEQYF; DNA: TGTGCCAGCAGCTCATTCTACGAGCAGTACTTC
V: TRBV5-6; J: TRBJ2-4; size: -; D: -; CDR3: CASSLGSNIQYF; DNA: TGTGCCAGCAGCTTAGGGTCGAACATTCAGTACTTC
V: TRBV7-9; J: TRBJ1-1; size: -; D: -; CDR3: CASSLSAAFNTEAFF; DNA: TGTGCCAGCAGCTTATCGGCTGCCTTTAACACTGAAGCTTTCTTT
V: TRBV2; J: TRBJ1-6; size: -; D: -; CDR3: CASRPGRENSPLHF; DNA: TGTGCCAGCCGTCCAGGGAGGGAGAATTCACCCCTCCACTTT
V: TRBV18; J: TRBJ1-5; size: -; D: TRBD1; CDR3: CASSPSGQGNQPQHF; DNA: TGTGCCAGCTCACCTTCGGGACAGGGAAATCAGCCCCAGCATTTT
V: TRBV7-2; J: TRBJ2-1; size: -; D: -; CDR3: CASSFRGRGGYNEQFF; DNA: TGTGCCAGCAGCTTTAGGGGGCGGGGTGGTTACAATGAGCAGTTCTTC
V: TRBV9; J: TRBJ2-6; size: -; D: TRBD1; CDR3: CASSVDSGQGAGANVLTF; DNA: TGTGCCAGCAGCGTAGACTCGGGACAGGGGGCTGGGGCCAACGTCCTGACTTTC
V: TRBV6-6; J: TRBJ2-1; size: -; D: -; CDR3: CASSWTYNEQFF; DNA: TGTGCCAGCAGTTGGACCTACAATGAGCAGTTCTTC
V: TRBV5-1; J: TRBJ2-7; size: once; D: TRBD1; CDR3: CASSTSGTGLSYEQYF; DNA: TGCGCCAGCAGCACCTCCGGGACAGGGCTCTCCTACGAGCAGTACTTC
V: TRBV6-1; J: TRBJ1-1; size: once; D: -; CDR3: CASSGRESLNTEAFF; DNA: TGTGCCAGCAGTGGGCGGGAGAGCTTGAACACTGAAGCTTTCTTT
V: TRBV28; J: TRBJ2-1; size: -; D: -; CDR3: CASSIRQLLYNEQFF; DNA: TGTGCCAGCAGCATAAGACAGCTGCTCTACAATGAGCAGTTCTTC
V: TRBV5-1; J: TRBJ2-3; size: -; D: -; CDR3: CASSFAAFTDTQYF; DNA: TGCGCCAGCAGTTTCGCAGCCTTCACAGATACGCAGTATTTT
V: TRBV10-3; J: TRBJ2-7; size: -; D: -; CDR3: CAISFAGTLAYEQYF; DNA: TGTGCCATCAGCTTCGCCGGGACCCTAGCCTACGAGCAGTACTTC
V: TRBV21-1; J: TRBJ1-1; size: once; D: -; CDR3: CASNRRVGTGTMNTEAFF; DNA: -
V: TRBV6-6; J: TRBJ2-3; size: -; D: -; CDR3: CATLIRDTQYF; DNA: TGTGCCACCCTTATAAGAGATACGCAGTATTTT
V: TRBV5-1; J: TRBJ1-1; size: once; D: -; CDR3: CASSLGQGSYEAFF; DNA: TGCGCCAGCAGCTTGGGGCAGGGTTCCTATGAAGCTTTCTTT
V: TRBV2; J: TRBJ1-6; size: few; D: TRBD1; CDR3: CASSEGTGINSPLHF; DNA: TGTGCCAGCAGTGAAGGGACAGGGATTAATTCACCCCTCCACTTT
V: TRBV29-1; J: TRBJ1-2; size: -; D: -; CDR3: CSVAQGGYTF; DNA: TGCAGCGTTGCCCAGGGGGGCTACACCTTC
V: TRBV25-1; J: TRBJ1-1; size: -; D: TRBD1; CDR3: CASRDRLNTEAFF; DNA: TGTGCCAGCAGGGACAGGTTGAACACTGAAGCTTTCTTT